The next 23 T cell receptor beta chains were all read from a single sample in a study of CD8+CD57+ T cells in acquired aplastic anemia. Patients picked for sequencing had shown CD8+CD57+ cell expansion detected by flow cytometry. Genomic DNA provided the template from which TCR beta VDJ and CDR3 profiles were obtained. TCRdb recomputed calls from the reads with MiXCR, one row per CDR3 protein. The table lists about 75,000 distinct CDR3 sequences, roughly two thirds of them singletons, with 80% to 90% in the top ten. Sequencing was carried out using sorted CD4+, CD8+, or CD8+CD57+ T cells (not recorded which) from PBMCs. Receptors were obtained from a human donor with aplastic anemia.

This clonotype was seen once. J is TRBJ2-5 and V is TRBV24-1, with D unclear. CDR1 is KGHDR, CDR2 SFDVKD, per germline. The length of the CDR3 is 13 residues. V was shortened by 3 bases and J by 5 bases, with 9 bases between the two germline ends. This CDR3 reads CATSDTLSETQYF. Here the CDR3 DNA reads TGTGCCACCAGTGATACCCTCTCGGAGACCCAGTACTTC.

The chain combines TRBV19 with TRBJ1-1, with 7 positions matching TRBD1. There are 12 residues in the CDR3. The trim removed 6 bases at V and 10 bases at J, leaving 8 bases unmatched. Germline V lookup: CDR1 LNHDA, CDR2 SQIVND (reference sequence). The CDR3 spells CASRVEGASAFF. CDR3 nucleotide sequence: TGTGCCAGTAGGGTTGAGGGGGCCTCAGCTTTCTTT.

The chain links TRBV6-5 to TRBJ2-7; D possibly corresponds to TRBD1 (6 bases). The germline CDR1 and CDR2 sequences are MNHEY and SVGAGI. Deletions cut 2 bases from V and 6 bases from J, with 14 bases between. There are 14 residues in the CDR3. CDR3 DNA: TGTGCCAGCAGTTACGGGGACACCTGGCGCGAGCAGTACTTC. Protein sequence: CASSYGDTWREQYF.

V gene TRBV20-1 combines with J gene TRBJ2-1; D perhaps matches TRBD1 (5 bases). V lost 0 bases to trimming and J lost 7 bases, with 13 bases between them. This CDR3 region has 14 residues. Germline V gene data show CDR1 as DFQATT and CDR2 as SNEGSKA (reference sequence). The CDR3 coding sequence is TGCAGTGCTAGAGATGGGGCCTCCCCGAATGAGCAGTTCTTC. It translates to CSARDGASPNEQFF.

The chain combines TRBV19 with TRBJ1-5, with D perhaps matching TRBD1 (5 bases). This CDR3 comprises 13 residues. Germline V gene sequence: CDR1 LNHDA, CDR2 SQIVND (reference sequence). Trimming pared 3 bases from V and 6 bases from J, leaving 9 bases between. The CDR3 DNA follows: TGTGCCAGTAGTATGGGGCTTGGTCAGCCCCAGCATTTT. Encoded protein: CASSMGLGQPQHF.

The V and J genes are TRBV19 and TRBJ1-3; 7 bases are a match to TRBD1. Looked up from germline, CDR1 is LNHDA and CDR2 is SQIVND (reference sequence). Trimming removed 7 bases from V and 0 bases from J; junction bases left unmatched: 6. The CDR3 contains 15 residues. The CDR3 protein is CASKDRPNSGNTIYF. The CDR3 nucleotides read TGTGCCAGTAAGGACAGGCCCAACTCTGGAAACACCATATATTTT.

The CDR3 sequence: CASSPPGTFNTEAFF. The CDR3 DNA is TGTGCCAGCAGTCCGCCAGGGACATTCAACACTGAAGCTTTCTTT. This sequence joins TRBV6-1 and TRBJ1-1, with D perhaps TRBD1 (6 bases). Trimming removed 5 bases at V and 2 bases at J, with 15 bases between. The CDR3 is 15 amino acids. Germline lookup yields CDR1 MNHNS and CDR2 SASEGT.

V and J are TRBV29-1 and TRBJ2-7; 9 bases map to TRBD2. Trimming removed 5 bases from V and 5 bases from J; junction bases left unmatched: 10. There are 14 residues in the CDR3. Germline CDR1 and CDR2: SQVTM and ANQGSEA. CDR3 coding DNA: TGCAGCGTTTTGGCGGGAGGGCTTTTGAACGAGCAGTACTTC. It encodes CSVLAGGLLNEQYF.

CDR3 sequence (DNA): TGTGCCAGCAGCATACAAAGCTCCTACGAGCAGTACTTC. It is translated as CASSIQSSYEQYF. The chain recombines TRBV7-9 with TRBJ2-7; no firm D call. The CDR3 extends over 13 amino acids. V gave up 5 bases and J gave up 0 bases, with 8 bases separating them. Germline-derived CDR1 and CDR2 are SEHNR and FQNEAQ (reference sequence).

The chain recombines TRBV11-2 with TRBJ2-3, with TRBD2 matching over 10 bases. This CDR3 comprises 15 residues. In germline, CDR1 is SGHAT, CDR2 FQNNGV. Germline trimming cut 3 bases from V and 4 bases from J; bases unmatched to any gene: 4. Here the CDR3 DNA reads TGTGCCAGCAGCTTCCGAGCGGGAGGGTCAGATACGCAGTATTTT. It is translated as CASSFRAGGSDTQYF.

Comments on this clonotype: One end of the junction fails to match germline, which may point to a read error. V and J are TRBV24-1 and TRBJ2-2, with D perhaps matching TRBD1 (5 bases). CDR3 length: 14 amino acids. Germline values: CDR1 KGHDR, CDR2 SFDVKD. CDR3 bases: TGTGCCAGCAGTTACTCGGTTCAGGGAGGGGAGCTGTTTTTT. Amino acid sequence: CASSYSVQGGELFF.

The chain is built from TRBV24-1 and TRBJ2-1, with 10 positions matching TRBD2. Germline loops: CDR1 KGHDR, CDR2 SFDVKD. The ends lost 4 bases at V and 5 bases at J; junction bases unmatched: 4. The CDR3 has 15 residues. The CDR3 region is CATSESGRENNEQFF. CDR3 nucleotide sequence: TGTGCCACCAGTGAGAGCGGGAGGGAAAACAATGAGCAGTTCTTC.

The count of this clonotype is one. The CDR3 DNA follows: TGCAGTGCCGCGGTACAAGAGCGCGAGCAGTACTTC. The encoded protein is CSAAVQEREQYF. V usage is TRBV20-1 and J usage is TRBJ2-7; D uncertain. The length of the CDR3 is 12 residues. V dropped 6 bases and J dropped 6 bases, with 15 bases sitting between them. Per germline, CDR1 DFQATT and CDR2 SNEGSKA (reference sequence).

The count of this clonotype is one. An end of the junction differs from the germline gene, which may be a read error. The chain is built from TRBV7-9 and TRBJ1-6; D is ambiguous. There are 15 residues in the CDR3. The germline V gene encodes CDR1 SEHNR and CDR2 FQNEAQ (reference sequence). The CDR3 nucleotides read TGTGCCAGCAGCTTGGCGGGGATGTCTGATTCACCCCTCCACTTC. This translates into CASSLAGMSDSPLHF.

The chain employs TRBV7-6 and TRBJ2-7, with D unresolved. The CDR3 is 13 amino acids. Germline-derived CDR1 and CDR2 are SGHVS and FNYEAQ. Trimming cost V 1 base and J 3 bases, with 7 bases left between them. The DNA of the CDR3 is TGTGCCAGCAGCTTAGATGCCCTCTACGAGCAGTACTTC. It translates to CASSLDALYEQYF.

This clonotype was recorded at least ten times. The rearrangement uses TRBV6-1 and TRBJ1-3; 7 bases match TRBD1. Germline V CDR1 and CDR2: MNHNS, SASEGT. The CDR3 spans 14 residues. The junction had 6 bases not matched to a gene; V was cut back by 6 bases and J by 4 bases. Here the CDR3 reads CASSLTGSGNTIYF. The DNA of the CDR3 is TGTGCCAGCAGCCTGACAGGGAGCGGAAACACCATATATTTT.

This clonotype was counted many times. This sequence joins TRBV2 and TRBJ1-1, with 8 positions matching TRBD1. The CDR3 extends over 15 amino acids. Germline V lookup: CDR1 SNHLY, CDR2 FYNNEI. The J segment lost 5 bases and the V segment lost 6 bases, leaving 11 bases of the junction unmatched. DNA for the CDR3: TGTGCCAGCAGGAGAAGTTTTACAGGGGGGACTGAAGCTTTCTTT. Protein: CASRRSFTGGTEAFF.

This sequence joins TRBV11-2 and TRBJ2-7; 11 nucleotides align to TRBD1. The germline gives CDR1 SGHAT, CDR2 FQNNGV. V was pared by 2 bases and J by 6 bases, with 9 bases of the junction left unmatched. The CDR3 is made up of 16 amino acids. CDR3 sequence (DNA): TGTGCCAGCAGCTTACCCGGGACAGGGACAGGGGGCGAGCAGTACTTC. Translating gives CASSLPGTGTGGEQYF.

This chain links TRBV2 with TRBJ1-5; D unresolved. The V and J ends lost 6 bases and 2 bases respectively, with 17 bases between them. Germline V gene sequence: CDR1 SNHLY, CDR2 FYNNEI. The length of the CDR3 is 16 residues. The CDR3 region is CASRDALGGGNQPQHF. The CDR3, as DNA: TGTGCCAGCAGGGACGCCCTAGGTGGTGGCAATCAGCCCCAGCATTTT.

There are many counts of this clonotype. The genes are TRBV10-3 and TRBJ2-1; the D gene is possibly TRBD1 (5 bases). The V end lost 6 bases, the J end lost 1 base, and 13 bases lay between the germline ends. In germline, CDR1 is ENHRY, CDR2 SYGVKD. The CDR3 totals 15 residues. CDR3 nucleotides: TGTGCCATCAGGCTCCAGGGCCAATCCTACAATGAGCAGTTCTTC. Translation: CAIRLQGQSYNEQFF.

The sample holds one count of this clonotype. The chain has TRBV19 and TRBJ2-5; D is undetermined. The CDR3 contains 13 residues. CDR1 and CDR2 (germline): LNHDA, SQIVND (reference sequence). Trimming stripped 7 bases from V and 5 bases from J, with 14 bases between. The CDR3 region is CASKGRWWETQYF. The CDR3 DNA follows: TGTGCCAGTAAAGGCCGGTGGTGGGAGACCCAGTACTTC.

This clonotype was seen only a few times. At one end, the junction sequence differs from germline, possibly due to a read error. This chain links TRBV7-3 with TRBJ2-3; D remains ambiguous. In germline, CDR1 is SGHTA, CDR2 FQGTGA. CDR3 length: 12 amino acids. The CDR3 region is CASSFTSDTQYF. CDR3 bases: TGCGCCAGCAGCTTTACGTCAGATACGCAGTATTTT.

The chain combines TRBV7-8 with TRBJ2-7; D might be TRBD2 (5 bases). The length of the CDR3 is 13 residues. The germline gives CDR1 SGHVS, CDR2 FQNEAQ. Trimming took 4 bases from V and 4 from J, leaving 11 bases between them. CDR3 sequence (DNA): TGTGCCAGCAGCTCCCATACGGGGTACGAGCAGTACTTC. Its protein product is CASSSHTGYEQYF.